This T cell receptor beta chain emerged from a study of T-cell reconstitution after alpha-beta-depleted transplantation in children. Germline-derived CDR1 and CDR2 are SGHTA and FQGNSA. V lost 4 bases and J 7 bases, leaving 11 bases between the germline ends. The CDR3 consists of 13 residues. In its sample, this clonotype was seen many times. A library of TCRbeta sequences, prepared with unique molecular identifiers, was generated. One entry per CDR3 protein, called by TCRdb with MiXCR from the PCR reads. The sample shows a few hundred thousand distinct CDR3 sequences, about 8.8% of them seen only once.

The sequence was collected from a human donor who donated a stem cell graft to a child with SCID. The input for sequencing was PBMCs from the stem cell graft donor, taken from the stem cell graft. V is TRBV7-2 and J is TRBJ2-1; perhaps D is TRBD1 or TRBD2 (5 bases each). CDR3 nucleotides: TGTGCCAGCAGCTACTGTGGGGGTAATGAGCAGTTCTTC. Protein: CASSYCGGNEQFF.